The clone carrying this T cell receptor beta chain appeared a few times. This entry belongs to a study of T-cell reconstitution after alpha-beta-depleted transplantation in children. With 0 bases clipped from V and 1 base from J, the junction kept 4 bases outside the gene matches. This CDR3 comprises 16 residues. Per germline, CDR1 SGHRS and CDR2 YFSETQ. This sample's TCRbeta library carried unique molecular identifier barcodes. TCRdb ran MiXCR on the PCR reads and lists one entry per CDR3 protein. This sample has approximately 630,000 distinct CDR3 sequences; around 13% occur once, and the top ten carry about 0.79%.

The sequence was collected from a girl aged 2 to 10 with congenital amegakaryocytic thrombocytopenia, due to receive a stem cell transplant. The input for sequencing was PBMCs, taken before TCRalphabeta/CD19-depleted stem cell transplant. The chain has TRBV5-1 and TRBJ2-1, with 7 bases identical to TRBD1. For the CDR3, the DNA is TGCGCCAGCAGCTTGGGACAGGGTCCTTCCTACAATGAGCAGTTCTTC. Translation: CASSLGQGPSYNEQFF.